This entry is about one TCR beta chain. V lost 3 bases, J lost 0 bases, and 15 bases lay in between. The length of the CDR3 is 16 residues. Germline CDR1 KGHSH, CDR2 LQKENI. The record originates from a study of blood T cell repertoires in COVID-19. On the study more broadly: Donors in the United States, Italy and Spain gave samples during acute or convalescent COVID-19.

In the source study's methods: Amplification from reference gene primers served as the basis for estimated nucleated cell counts. The table came from immunoSEQ multiplex PCR; TCRdb's copy has only in-frame clones and leaves some out. The V and J calls and clone size come from that table; D and trimming were worked out from the DNA. The sample includes about 670,000 clones, 80% to 90% of them seen just once. The chain carries TRBV18 and TRBJ2-7; no firm D call. Sequences were obtained from peripheral blood. This TCR was sampled from a woman aged 18-35 years with acute or convalescent COVID-19. This CDR3 is CASSPFMSTSSYEQYF. The CDR3 coding sequence is TGTGCCAGCTCACCTTTTATGTCGACAAGCTCCTACGAGCAGTACTTC.